These T cell receptor beta chains were read from a single sample in a study of blood T cells in healthy people across ages. TCRdb independently ran MiXCR on the 5' RACE reads; one entry per CDR3 protein. The data contain 2 million or so distinct CDR3 sequences, just under 50% of them seen just once; the ten biggest clones take up around 2.1%. What was sequenced was blood. These receptors were taken from a woman in her 40s in good health. Each CDR3 is given with its conserved first and last residue. The D gene is left open where the match is weak. A row's size may be missing; if present it is once, few, many or a size class.

D gene: NA
J gene: TRBJ2-1
clone size: once
V gene: TRBV2
CDR3 protein: CASSASAGNEQFF
CDR3 DNA: TGTGCCAGCAGTGCATCTGCGGGGAATGAGCAGTTCTTC

D gene: TRBD2
J gene: TRBJ2-5
clone size: few
V gene: TRBV7-2
CDR3 protein: CASSLRLGLAGKETQYF
CDR3 DNA: TGTGCCAGCAGCTTACGGTTGGGACTAGCGGGGAAGGAGACCCAGTACTTC

D gene: TRBD2
J gene: TRBJ2-1
clone size: few
V gene: TRBV11-2
CDR3 protein: CASSSLAGKYNEQFF
CDR3 DNA: TGTGCCAGCAGCTCACTAGCGGGGAAGTACAATGAGCAGTTCTTC

D gene: NA
J gene: TRBJ1-4
clone size: once
V gene: TRBV6-2/TRBV6-3
CDR3 protein: CASSYRNPGGVATNEKLFF
CDR3 DNA: TGTGCCAGCAGTTACCGCAATCCAGGCGGCGTGGCAACTAATGAAAAACTGTTTTTT

D gene: TRBD1
J gene: TRBJ1-5
clone size: NA
V gene: TRBV7-2
CDR3 protein: CASSLGPDRGVDQPQHF
CDR3 DNA: TGTGCCAGCAGCTTGGGCCCGGACAGGGGCGTTGATCAGCCCCAGCATTTT

D gene: NA
J gene: TRBJ2-5
clone size: few
V gene: TRBV7-2
CDR3 protein: CASSSTEGSRETQYF
CDR3 DNA: TGTGCCAGCAGCTCCACAGAAGGGAGTAGGGAGACCCAGTACTTC

D gene: TRBD1
J gene: TRBJ2-5
clone size: few
V gene: TRBV7-2
CDR3 protein: CASSLMDREVGETQYF
CDR3 DNA: TGTGCCAGCAGCTTAATGGACAGGGAGGTCGGAGAGACCCAGTACTTC

D gene: NA
J gene: TRBJ1-2
clone size: many
V gene: TRBV7-9
CDR3 protein: CASSLDRGASYGYTF
CDR3 DNA: TGTGCCAGCAGCTTGGATCGAGGGGCGAGCTATGGCTACACCTTC

D gene: TRBD1
J gene: TRBJ1-2
clone size: few
V gene: TRBV27
CDR3 protein: CASSLQGAAGYGYTF
CDR3 DNA: TGTGCCAGCAGCTTACAGGGGGCAGCAGGATATGGCTACACCTTC

D gene: NA
J gene: TRBJ2-3
clone size: few
V gene: TRBV14
CDR3 protein: CASSPAQGPSTDTQYF
CDR3 DNA: TGTGCCAGCAGCCCCGCTCAGGGCCCGAGCACAGATACGCAGTATTTT

D gene: NA
J gene: TRBJ2-7
clone size: NA
V gene: TRBV12-3/TRBV12-4
CDR3 protein: CASSRQASYGQYF
CDR3 DNA: TGTGCCAGCAGCCGTCAAGCCTCCTACGGGCAGTACTTC

D gene: TRBD1
J gene: TRBJ2-5
clone size: few
V gene: TRBV27
CDR3 protein: CASSLSPGQLETQYF
CDR3 DNA: TGTGCCAGCAGTTTATCCCCGGGACAGTTAGAGACCCAGTACTTC

D gene: NA
J gene: TRBJ1-2
clone size: NA
V gene: TRBV27
CDR3 protein: CASSERGYYGYTF
CDR3 DNA: TGTGCCAGCAGTGAAAGGGGGTACTATGGCTACACCTTC

D gene: NA
J gene: TRBJ2-7
clone size: few
V gene: TRBV20-1
CDR3 protein: CSASRGVDYEQYF
CDR3 DNA: TGCAGTGCTAGCCGTGGGGTCGACTACGAGCAGTACTTC

D gene: NA
J gene: TRBJ2-3
clone size: few
V gene: TRBV12-3/TRBV12-4
CDR3 protein: CASSVPLAGSTDTQYF
CDR3 DNA: TGTGCCAGCAGTGTCCCCTTGGCGGGGAGTACAGATACGCAGTATTTT

D gene: TRBD2
J gene: TRBJ2-7
clone size: NA
V gene: TRBV7-2
CDR3 protein: CASTIWRGVSYEQYF
CDR3 DNA: TGTGCCAGCACCATCTGGCGGGGGGTGAGCTACGAGCAGTACTTC

D gene: TRBD1
J gene: TRBJ2-7
clone size: NA
V gene: TRBV4-3
CDR3 protein: CASSPDRAGSYEQYF
CDR3 DNA: TGCGCCAGCAGCCCCGACAGGGCAGGATCCTACGAGCAGTACTTC

D gene: TRBD2
J gene: TRBJ2-5
clone size: few
V gene: TRBV11-2
CDR3 protein: CASSLGVLAGKETQYF
CDR3 DNA: TGTGCCAGCAGCTTAGGGGTCCTAGCGGGGAAAGAGACCCAGTACTTC

D gene: NA
J gene: TRBJ2-7
clone size: NA
V gene: TRBV7-2
CDR3 protein: CASSLVGYRDEQYF
CDR3 DNA: TGTGCCAGCAGCTTAGTAGGATACCGGGATGAGCAGTACTTC

D gene: TRBD2
J gene: TRBJ2-1
clone size: few
V gene: TRBV6-2/TRBV6-3
CDR3 protein: CASSSRTSGGRSYNEQFF
CDR3 DNA: TGTGCCAGCAGCTCCCGGACTAGCGGGGGGCGCTCCTACAATGAGCAGTTCTTC

D gene: NA
J gene: TRBJ2-7
clone size: few
V gene: TRBV6-5
CDR3 protein: CASSYTRTSGEQYF
CDR3 DNA: TGTGCCAGCAGTTATACGCGGACATCGGGCGAGCAGTACTTC

D gene: TRBD2
J gene: TRBJ2-1
clone size: few
V gene: TRBV12-3/TRBV12-4
CDR3 protein: CASITTGGAKNEQFF
CDR3 DNA: TGTGCCAGCATCACGACGGGGGGGGCCAAGAATGAGCAGTTCTTC

D gene: NA
J gene: TRBJ1-5
clone size: few
V gene: TRBV28
CDR3 protein: CASSLRPGESNQPQHF
CDR3 DNA: TGTGCCAGCAGTTTACGCCCTGGGGAAAGCAATCAGCCCCAGCATTTT

D gene: TRBD2
J gene: TRBJ2-3
clone size: NA
V gene: TRBV7-8
CDR3 protein: CASSLGGLVGTDTQYF
CDR3 DNA: TGTGCCAGCAGCTTAGGGGGACTAGTTGGGACAGATACGCAGTATTTT

D gene: NA
J gene: TRBJ1-2
clone size: NA
V gene: TRBV28
CDR3 protein: CASSLLLGSYTF
CDR3 DNA: TGTGCCAGCAGTTTACTCCTCGGAAGCTACACCTTC

D gene: NA
J gene: TRBJ2-1
clone size: few
V gene: TRBV29-1
CDR3 protein: CSVERGTGYNEQFF
CDR3 DNA: TGCAGCGTTGAGCGAGGGACGGGATACAATGAGCAGTTCTTC

D gene: NA
J gene: TRBJ2-3
clone size: NA
V gene: TRBV27
CDR3 protein: CASIPGGYTDTQYF
CDR3 DNA: TGTGCCAGCATCCCCGGGGGATACACAGATACGCAGTATTTT

D gene: NA
J gene: TRBJ2-6
clone size: few
V gene: TRBV4-2
CDR3 protein: CASSQNSLRGAGANVLTF
CDR3 DNA: TGTGCCAGCAGCCAAAACTCCTTAAGGGGGGCTGGGGCCAACGTCCTGACTTTC

D gene: NA
J gene: TRBJ2-5
clone size: few
V gene: TRBV20-1
CDR3 protein: CSALGHLRETQYF
CDR3 DNA: TGCAGTGCTCTGGGACATTTGAGGGAGACCCAGTACTTC

D gene: TRBD2
J gene: TRBJ2-1
clone size: NA
V gene: TRBV6-5
CDR3 protein: CASRAGGGRYNEQFF
CDR3 DNA: TGTGCCAGCAGGGCGGGGGGGGGCAGATACAATGAGCAGTTCTTC

D gene: NA
J gene: TRBJ2-7
clone size: many
V gene: TRBV15
CDR3 protein: CATSRIPSYEQYF
CDR3 DNA: TGTGCCACCAGCAGAATCCCAAGCTACGAGCAGTACTTC

D gene: NA
J gene: TRBJ2-5
clone size: few
V gene: TRBV5-1
CDR3 protein: CASSTASLYQETQYF
CDR3 DNA: TGCGCCAGCAGCACTGCTAGCTTGTACCAAGAGACCCAGTACTTC

D gene: TRBD2
J gene: TRBJ2-1
clone size: few
V gene: TRBV27
CDR3 protein: CASSSGGIYNEQFF
CDR3 DNA: TGTGCCAGCAGTTCGGGGGGGATCTACAATGAGCAGTTCTTC

D gene: TRBD2
J gene: TRBJ2-1
clone size: NA
V gene: TRBV14
CDR3 protein: CASSLGAGGDYNEQFF
CDR3 DNA: TGTGCCAGCAGCCTGGGCGCGGGGGGAGACTACAATGAGCAGTTCTTC

D gene: NA
J gene: TRBJ2-1
clone size: NA
V gene: TRBV13
CDR3 protein: CASSLATTNNEQFF
CDR3 DNA: TGTGCCAGCAGCTTAGCGACTACAAACAATGAGCAGTTCTTC

D gene: TRBD2
J gene: TRBJ2-1
clone size: NA
V gene: TRBV5-1
CDR3 protein: CASRSAGGYNEQFF
CDR3 DNA: TGCGCCAGCAGATCAGCGGGGGGCTACAATGAGCAGTTCTTC

D gene: TRBD1
J gene: TRBJ2-7
clone size: few
V gene: TRBV7-8
CDR3 protein: CASSAVTGGYEQYF
CDR3 DNA: TGTGCCAGCAGCGCTGTGACAGGGGGCTACGAGCAGTACTTC

D gene: NA
J gene: TRBJ2-5
clone size: NA
V gene: TRBV7-2
CDR3 protein: CASSFPTLSDQETQYF
CDR3 DNA: TGTGCCAGCAGCTTCCCGACGCTGAGTGATCAAGAGACCCAGTACTTC

D gene: NA
J gene: TRBJ1-1
clone size: NA
V gene: TRBV28
CDR3 protein: CASKENTEAFF
CDR3 DNA: TGTGCCAGCAAGGAGAACACTGAAGCTTTCTTT

D gene: NA
J gene: TRBJ2-7
clone size: few
V gene: TRBV4-1
CDR3 protein: CASSQDQPTYEQYF
CDR3 DNA: TGCGCCAGCAGCCAGGACCAACCTACCTACGAGCAGTACTTC

D gene: TRBD1
J gene: TRBJ2-5
clone size: few
V gene: TRBV6-5
CDR3 protein: CASSYSGTGLEETQYF
CDR3 DNA: TGTGCCAGCAGTTACTCGGGGACAGGACTTGAAGAGACCCAGTACTTC

D gene: NA
J gene: TRBJ2-7
clone size: NA
V gene: TRBV12-3/TRBV12-4
CDR3 protein: CASSSASGPSYEQYF
CDR3 DNA: TGTGCCAGCAGTTCCGCTTCCGGGCCCTCCTACGAGCAGTACTTC

D gene: TRBD1
J gene: TRBJ2-1
clone size: few
V gene: TRBV7-2
CDR3 protein: CASSFFLPGTGTINEQFF
CDR3 DNA: TGTGCCAGCAGCTTTTTTCTGCCCGGGACAGGGACCATCAATGAGCAGTTCTTC

D gene: NA
J gene: TRBJ2-5
clone size: NA
V gene: TRBV29-1
CDR3 protein: CSTQLGARKSQGTQYF
CDR3 DNA: TGCAGCACACAACTTGGGGCCCGCAAAAGCCAAGGGACCCAGTACTTC

D gene: NA
J gene: TRBJ2-1
clone size: NA
V gene: TRBV11-2
CDR3 protein: CASSSPRTYNEQFF
CDR3 DNA: TGTGCCAGCAGCTCCCCCCGGACCTACAATGAGCAGTTCTTC

D gene: NA
J gene: TRBJ1-5
clone size: NA
V gene: TRBV10-3
CDR3 protein: CAIRARDSNQPQHF
CDR3 DNA: TGTGCCATCAGAGCCAGGGATAGCAATCAGCCCCAGCATTTT

D gene: NA
J gene: TRBJ2-5
clone size: few
V gene: TRBV4-1
CDR3 protein: CASSRQAPAAQETQYF
CDR3 DNA: TGCGCCAGCAGCCGCCAAGCCCCCGCGGCTCAAGAGACCCAGTACTTC

D gene: NA
J gene: TRBJ2-7
clone size: few
V gene: TRBV7-2
CDR3 protein: CASSLEGGVYEQYF
CDR3 DNA: TGTGCCAGCAGCTTAGAGGGGGGCGTCTACGAGCAGTACTTC

D gene: TRBD1
J gene: TRBJ2-3
clone size: NA
V gene: TRBV12-3/TRBV12-4
CDR3 protein: CASSLSGTGSRTQYF
CDR3 DNA: TGTGCCAGCAGTCTCTCCGGGACAGGGTCTCGTACGCAGTATTTT

D gene: NA
J gene: TRBJ2-4
clone size: few
V gene: TRBV12-3/TRBV12-4
CDR3 protein: CASRQTGARNIQYF
CDR3 DNA: TGTGCCAGCAGACAGACAGGCGCAAGGAACATTCAGTACTTC

D gene: NA
J gene: TRBJ2-7
clone size: NA
V gene: TRBV28
CDR3 protein: CASSLLAGWEQYF
CDR3 DNA: TGTGCCAGCAGTTTATTGGCAGGGTGGGAGCAGTACTTC

D gene: NA
J gene: TRBJ2-5
clone size: few
V gene: TRBV18
CDR3 protein: CASSPGRKETQYF
CDR3 DNA: TGTGCCAGCAGCCCTGGACGGAAAGAGACCCAGTACTTC

D gene: NA
J gene: TRBJ1-5
clone size: NA
V gene: TRBV5-5
CDR3 protein: CASSLDGYSSQPQHF
CDR3 DNA: TGTGCCAGCAGCTTGGACGGATATAGCAGTCAGCCCCAGCATTTT

D gene: NA
J gene: TRBJ2-3
clone size: few
V gene: TRBV4-1
CDR3 protein: CASSHRDSTQYF
CDR3 DNA: TGCGCCAGCAGCCATCGGGACTCCACGCAGTATTTT

D gene: NA
J gene: TRBJ1-5
clone size: NA
V gene: TRBV6-6
CDR3 protein: CASSYSTAGGRQPQHF
CDR3 DNA: TGTGCCAGCAGTTACTCGACGGCAGGCGGCCGTCAGCCCCAGCATTTT

D gene: TRBD2
J gene: TRBJ2-5
clone size: NA
V gene: TRBV3-1
CDR3 protein: CASSHTGTSGPQETQYF
CDR3 DNA: TGTGCCAGCAGCCACACCGGGACTAGCGGGCCGCAAGAGACCCAGTACTTC

D gene: NA
J gene: TRBJ2-1
clone size: NA
V gene: TRBV20-1
CDR3 protein: CSARERSRGQFF
CDR3 DNA: TGCAGTGCTAGAGAACGATCTAGGGGGCAGTTCTTC

D gene: NA
J gene: TRBJ1-1
clone size: NA
V gene: TRBV25-1
CDR3 protein: CASSDSKPLRDTEAFF
CDR3 DNA: TGTGCCAGCAGTGATAGTAAGCCCCTTCGCGACACTGAAGCTTTCTTT

D gene: NA
J gene: TRBJ1-6
clone size: NA
V gene: TRBV7-9
CDR3 protein: CASSIQGKVRISPLHF
CDR3 DNA: TGTGCCAGCAGCATTCAGGGGAAGGTCAGGATTTCACCCCTCCACTTT

D gene: TRBD2
J gene: TRBJ2-7
clone size: NA
V gene: TRBV29-1
CDR3 protein: CSVEDRSGGDYEQYF
CDR3 DNA: TGCAGCGTTGAAGATCGGAGCGGGGGGGACTACGAGCAGTACTTC